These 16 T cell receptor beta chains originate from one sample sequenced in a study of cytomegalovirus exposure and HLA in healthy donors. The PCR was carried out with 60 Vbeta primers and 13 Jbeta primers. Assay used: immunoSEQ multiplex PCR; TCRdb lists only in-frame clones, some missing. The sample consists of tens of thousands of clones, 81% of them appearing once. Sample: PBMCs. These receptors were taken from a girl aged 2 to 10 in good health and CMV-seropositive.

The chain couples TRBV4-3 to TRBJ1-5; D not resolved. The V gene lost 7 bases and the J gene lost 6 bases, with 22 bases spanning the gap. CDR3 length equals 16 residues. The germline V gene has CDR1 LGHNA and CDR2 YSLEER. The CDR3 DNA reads TGCGCCAGCATCGGTAGGGAGAGCCAGGCTAGTCAGCCCCAGCATTTT. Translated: CASIGRESQASQPQHF.

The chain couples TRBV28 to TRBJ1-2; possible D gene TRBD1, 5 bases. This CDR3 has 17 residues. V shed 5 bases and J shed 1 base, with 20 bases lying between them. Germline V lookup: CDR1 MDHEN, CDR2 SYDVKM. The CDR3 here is CASSTQWLRQINYGYTF. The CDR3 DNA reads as TGTGCCAGCAGTACCCAATGGTTGAGACAGATTAACTATGGCTACACCTTC.

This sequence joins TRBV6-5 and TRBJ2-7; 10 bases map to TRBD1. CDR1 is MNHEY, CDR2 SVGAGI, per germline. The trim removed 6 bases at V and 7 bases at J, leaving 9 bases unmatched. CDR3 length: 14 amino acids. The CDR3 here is CASSFLAGQGEQYF. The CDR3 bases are TGTGCCAGCAGCTTCTTAGCGGGACAGGGGGAGCAGTACTTC.

In nucleotides, the CDR3 is TGTGCCAGCAAGGGGTCTGAAGCTTTCTTT. Translation gives CASKGSEAFF. The chain couples TRBV28 to TRBJ1-1, with D perhaps matching TRBD1 (5 bases). The CDR3 has 10 residues. Trimming took off 7 bases at V and 6 bases at J, with 6 bases between the two ends. Germline-derived CDR1 and CDR2 are MDHEN and SYDVKM.

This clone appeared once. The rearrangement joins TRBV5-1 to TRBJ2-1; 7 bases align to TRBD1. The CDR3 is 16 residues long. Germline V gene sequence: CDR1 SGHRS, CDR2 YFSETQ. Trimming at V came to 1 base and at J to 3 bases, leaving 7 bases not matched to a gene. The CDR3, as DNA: TGCGCCAGCAGCTTGTTGACAGGGCGCCTCTACAATGAGCAGTTCTTC. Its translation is CASSLLTGRLYNEQFF.

The CDR3 nucleotides are TGTGCCATCAGTGAGTCCCTAGCGGGAGAGTACGAGCAGTACTTC. Protein product: CAISESLAGEYEQYF. The chain links TRBV10-3 to TRBJ2-7; 10 bases are a match to TRBD2. The V segment lost 0 bases and the J segment 4 bases; nucleotides outside the gene matches: 3. The germline gives CDR1 ENHRY, CDR2 SYGVKD. The length of the CDR3 is 15 residues.

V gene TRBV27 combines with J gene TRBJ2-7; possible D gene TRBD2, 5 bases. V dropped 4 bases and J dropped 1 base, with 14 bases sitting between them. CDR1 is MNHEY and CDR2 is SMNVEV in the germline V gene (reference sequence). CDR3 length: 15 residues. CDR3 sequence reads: CASSSSGSSSYEQYF. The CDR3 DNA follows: TGTGCCAGCAGTTCCAGCGGCTCGTCTTCCTACGAGCAGTACTTC.

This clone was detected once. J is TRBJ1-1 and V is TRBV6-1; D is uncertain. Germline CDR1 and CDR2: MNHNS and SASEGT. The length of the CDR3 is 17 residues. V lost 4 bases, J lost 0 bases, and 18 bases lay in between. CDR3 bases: TGTGCCAGCAGTGGAAGAGTAGGACGGGGAGTGAACACTGAAGCTTTCTTT. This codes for CASSGRVGRGVNTEAFF.

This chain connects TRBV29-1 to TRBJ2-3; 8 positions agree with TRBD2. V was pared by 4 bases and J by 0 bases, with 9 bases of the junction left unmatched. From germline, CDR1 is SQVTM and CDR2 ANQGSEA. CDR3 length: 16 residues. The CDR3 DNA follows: TGCAGCGTTGGCTTGAGCGGGAGCTATAGCACAGATACGCAGTATTTT. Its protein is CSVGLSGSYSTDTQYF.

The CDR3 sequence: CASSEARIRSFNYGYTF. Here the CDR3 DNA reads TGTGCCAGCAGTGAAGCGCGAATCAGGTCCTTTAACTATGGCTACACCTTC. V usage is TRBV2 and J usage is TRBJ1-2; D ambiguous. Trimming cost V 0 bases and J 1 base, with 15 bases left between them. The CDR3 sequence is 17 residues long. Germline CDR1 and CDR2: SNHLY and FYNNEI.

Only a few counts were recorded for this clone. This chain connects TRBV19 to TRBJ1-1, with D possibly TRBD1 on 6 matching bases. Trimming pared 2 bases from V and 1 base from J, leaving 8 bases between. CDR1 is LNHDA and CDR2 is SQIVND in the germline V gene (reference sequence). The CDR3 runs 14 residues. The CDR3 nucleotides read TGTGCCAGTAGTATACCGGGACAGAACACTGAAGCTTTCTTT. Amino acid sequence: CASSIPGQNTEAFF.

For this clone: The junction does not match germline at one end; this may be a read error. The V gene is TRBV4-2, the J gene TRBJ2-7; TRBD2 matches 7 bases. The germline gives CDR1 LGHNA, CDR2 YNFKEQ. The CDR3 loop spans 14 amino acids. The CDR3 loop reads CASRPTGLYYGQYF. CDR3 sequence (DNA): TGTGCCAGCAGACCAACGGGACTATACTACGGGCAGTACTTC.

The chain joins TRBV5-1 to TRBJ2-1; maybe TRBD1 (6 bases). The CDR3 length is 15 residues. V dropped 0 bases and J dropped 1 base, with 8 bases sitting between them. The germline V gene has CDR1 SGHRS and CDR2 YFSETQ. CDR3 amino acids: CASSLATGSYNEQFF. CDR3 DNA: TGCGCCAGCAGCTTGGCTACAGGGTCCTACAATGAGCAGTTCTTC.

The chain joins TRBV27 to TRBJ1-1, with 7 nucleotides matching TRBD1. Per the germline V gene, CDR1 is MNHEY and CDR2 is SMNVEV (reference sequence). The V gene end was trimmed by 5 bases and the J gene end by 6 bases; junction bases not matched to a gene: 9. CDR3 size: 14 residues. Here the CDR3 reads CASSIRAGGSEAFF. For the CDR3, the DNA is TGTGCCAGCAGTATTAGGGCAGGGGGTTCTGAAGCTTTCTTT.

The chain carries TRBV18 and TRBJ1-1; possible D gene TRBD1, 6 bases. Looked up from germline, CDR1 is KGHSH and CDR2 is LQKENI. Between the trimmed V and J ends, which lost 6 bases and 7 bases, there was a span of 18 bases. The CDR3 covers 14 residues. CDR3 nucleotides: TGTGCCAGCTCCAGAGGACAGTCGACAGATGAAGCTTTCTTT. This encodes CASSRGQSTDEAFF.

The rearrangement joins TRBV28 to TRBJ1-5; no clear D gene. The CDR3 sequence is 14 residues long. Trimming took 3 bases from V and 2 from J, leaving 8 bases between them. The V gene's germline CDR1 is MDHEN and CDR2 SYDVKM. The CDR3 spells CASSFGRRNQPQHF. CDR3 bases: TGTGCCAGCAGTTTCGGCAGGCGCAATCAGCCCCAGCATTTT.